The 21 T cell receptor beta chains presented below share a single source sample, sequenced in a study of blood T cells in healthy people across ages. Through a sample-barcoded 5' primer and a J-beta primer mix, a second PCR was run for roughly 6 to 12 cycles. TCRdb processed the 5' RACE reads anew with MiXCR; each CDR3 protein has one entry. Here the sample spans 450,000 to 600,000 distinct CDR3 sequences, roughly a quarter being singletons. The same sample was also studied in work on T cells of mothers and their children.

Sequenced sample: blood. The source is a boy under 10 years old in good health.

The chain joins TRBV5-1 to TRBJ1-4, with unresolved D. V was cut by 1 base and J by 5 bases, with 9 bases left in between. Germline lookup yields CDR1 SGHRS and CDR2 YFSETQ. CDR3 length: 14 amino acids. This CDR3 is CASSLTDPNEKLFF. CDR3 sequence (DNA): TGCGCCAGCAGCTTGACGGACCCCAATGAAAAACTGTTTTTT.

This sequence joins TRBV27 and TRBJ2-3; D possibly corresponds to TRBD1 (5 bases). The CDR3 consists of 15 residues. V was pared by 9 bases and J by 4 bases, with 20 bases between. Germline CDR1 and CDR2: MNHEY and SMNVEV (reference sequence). The CDR3 DNA reads TGTGCCAGTGGTCCTCAGGGTCACGGTGCAGATACGCAGTATTTT. Translation: CASGPQGHGADTQYF.

This clonotype was seen a handful of times. The chain employs TRBV6-5 and TRBJ1-4; a possible D gene is TRBD1 (6 bases). V dropped 5 bases and J dropped 10 bases, with 14 bases sitting between them. The V gene's germline CDR1 is MNHEY and CDR2 SVGAGI. The CDR3 extends over 13 amino acids. The CDR3 DNA reads TGTGCCAGCAGTAACCAGGAAGGGGGAAAACTGTTTTTT. As protein: CASSNQEGGKLFF.

This rearrangement joins TRBV12-3 or TRBV12-4 to TRBJ2-5; 8 bases map to TRBD2. The ends lost 3 bases at V and 2 bases at J; junction bases unmatched: 8. This CDR3 is 16 amino acids long. The CDR3 sequence is CASSLKRGQTQETQYF. The CDR3 region has the DNA TGTGCCAGCAGTTTGAAGCGGGGGCAAACTCAAGAGACCCAGTACTTC.

The chain employs TRBV5-1 and TRBJ2-1; possibly TRBD2 for D (5 bases). There are 14 residues in the CDR3. With 0 bases removed from V and 6 bases from J, the gap between germline ends came to 10 bases. In germline, CDR1 is SGHRS, CDR2 YFSETQ. The CDR3 loop reads CASSLERSGNEQFF. In nucleotides, the CDR3 is TGCGCCAGCAGCTTGGAAAGGAGCGGCAATGAGCAGTTCTTC.

This clonotype was detected a few times. The chain carries TRBV7-9 and TRBJ2-5; no firm D call. V dropped 5 bases and J dropped 1 base, with 17 bases sitting between them. Germline CDR1 SEHNR, CDR2 FQNEAQ (reference sequence). This CDR3 contains 16 residues. Here the CDR3 DNA reads TGTGCCAGCAGCACCCAGGTGGTGGGGTCCCAAGAGACCCAGTACTTC. Its translation: CASSTQVVGSQETQYF.

This clonotype appeared a single time. The rearrangement uses TRBV12-5 and TRBJ2-1, with D possibly being TRBD1 or TRBD2 (5 bases each). The CDR3 covers 14 residues. Trimming pared 0 bases from V and 9 bases from J, leaving 12 bases between. Germline loops: CDR1 LGHNT, CDR2 FRNRAP. The CDR3 here is CASGLVPNGAEQFF. The CDR3, as DNA: TGTGCTAGTGGTTTGGTACCTAACGGGGCTGAGCAGTTCTTC.

This clonotype occurred a few times. The genes are TRBV6-5 and TRBJ2-5; TRBD1 or TRBD2 may be the D gene (5 bases each). Germline V gene sequence: CDR1 MNHEY, CDR2 SVGAGI. The CDR3 has 13 residues. Trimming left V 6 bases short and J 1 base short, with 9 bases between. Here the CDR3 reads CASSRDVQETQYF. In DNA, the CDR3 is TGTGCCAGCAGCCGGGACGTCCAAGAGACCCAGTACTTC.

This clonotype turned up a few times. The chain combines TRBV7-9 with TRBJ2-5, with 7 bases identical to TRBD1. Germline-derived CDR1 and CDR2 are SEHNR and FQNEAQ (reference sequence). This CDR3 comprises 17 residues. Trimming cost V 1 base and J 1 base; bases outside gene matches: 9. CDR3 in DNA: TGTGCCAGCAGCTTAGATTTGTCCAGGGGGATCCAAGAGACCCAGTACTTC. Protein product: CASSLDLSRGIQETQYF.

The chain joins TRBV10-3 to TRBJ1-2, with D possibly matching TRBD1 (5 bases). Germline assignment: CDR1 ENHRY and CDR2 SYGVKD. This CDR3 contains 16 residues. Trimming cost V 5 bases and J 2 bases, with 18 bases left between them. The CDR3 sequence is CAISRYGTTPNYGYTF. For the CDR3, the DNA is TGTGCCATCAGTCGATACGGGACTACGCCAAACTATGGCTACACCTTC.

A few counts support this clonotype. The rearrangement uses TRBV9 and TRBJ1-5; D unresolved. This CDR3 is built from 15 residues. Trimming removed 0 bases from V and 9 bases from J, with 16 bases in between. Per the germline V gene, CDR1 is SGDLS and CDR2 is YYNGEE. Written as DNA, the CDR3 is TGTGCCAGCAGCGTAGGTGGCGGTGCCCAGGCGCCCCAGCATTTT. It specifies CASSVGGGAQAPQHF. The variable domain in full, with the rest retrieved from reference TRBV9 and TRBJ1-5, is DSGVTQTPKHLITATGQRVTLRCSPRSGDLSVYWYQQSLDQGLQFLIQYYNGEERAKGNILERFSAQQFPDLHSELNLSSLELGDSALYFCASSVGGGAQAPQHFGDGTRLSIL.

The rearrangement uses TRBV7-2 and TRBJ2-2, with 11 bases that match TRBD1. CDR1 is SGHTA, CDR2 FQGNSA, per germline. This CDR3 region has 15 residues. Trimming cost V 5 bases and J 4 bases; bases outside gene matches: 3. The CDR3 region is CASSGGTGGTGELFF. The CDR3 bases are TGTGCCAGCAGCGGGGGGACAGGGGGCACCGGGGAGCTGTTTTTT. Full variable domain (outside the CDR3, taken from reference TRBV7-2 and TRBJ2-2): GAGVSQSPSNKVTEKGKDVELRCDPISGHTALYWYRQSLGQGLEFLIYFQGNSAPDKSGLPSDRFSAERTGGSVSTLTIQRTQQEDSAVYLCASSGGTGGTGELFFGEGSRLTVL.

This clonotype was seen a handful of times. The V call is TRBV5-1, the J call TRBJ1-1; D possibly corresponds to TRBD1 (6 bases). Trimming took off 0 bases at V and 0 bases at J, with 12 bases between the two ends. This CDR3 region has 16 residues. The germline gives CDR1 SGHRS, CDR2 YFSETQ. The CDR3 loop reads CASSLGGGAMNTEAFF. The DNA of the CDR3 is TGCGCCAGCAGCTTGGGAGGGGGGGCCATGAACACTGAAGCTTTCTTT.

This sequence joins TRBV27 and TRBJ2-7; D remains ambiguous. This CDR3 region has 14 residues. V lost 7 bases to trimming and J lost 4 bases, with 17 bases between them. Germline V gene data show CDR1 as MNHEY and CDR2 as SMNVEV (reference sequence). This CDR3 reads CASNNFRAPYEQYF. CDR3 bases: TGTGCCAGCAACAACTTCCGGGCCCCATACGAGCAGTACTTC.

The chain joins TRBV9 to TRBJ2-5, with 7 bases lining up with TRBD1. Judging by the DNA end, TRBJ2-7 fits better; the J call may be wrong. CDR1 SGDLS and CDR2 YYNGEE come from the germline V gene. The CDR3 length is 15 residues. CDR3 region: CASSVAPQGDYEQYF. The CDR3 DNA sequence: TGTGCCAGCAGCGTAGCCCCCCAGGGGGACTACGAGCAGTACTTC.

The chain couples TRBV10-3 to TRBJ2-5, with 7 bases identical to TRBD2. Matching the DNA end better, TRBJ2-1 makes the J call doubtful. CDR1 and CDR2 (germline): ENHRY, SYGVKD. The CDR3 covers 12 residues. CDR3 sequence reads: CAISEMRGEQFF. CDR3 nucleotide sequence: TGTGCCATCAGTGAGATGCGGGGGGAGCAGTTCTTC.

V usage is TRBV6-2 or TRBV6-3 and J usage is TRBJ2-7; TRBD2 matches at 9 bases. Germline values: CDR1 MNHEY, CDR2 SVGEGT. This CDR3 has 13 amino acids. The CDR3 nucleotides are TGTACCACCCTGGGACTAGCCACCTACGAGCAGTACTTC. Protein: CTTLGLATYEQYF.

In nucleotides, the CDR3 is TGTGCCAGCAGTTACCGGGGACTAGCGGGAGTTTTATACAATGAGCAGTTCTTC. Residues: CASSYRGLAGVLYNEQFF. The chain carries TRBV6-2 or TRBV6-3 and TRBJ2-1; 14 bases match TRBD2. V was clipped by 2 bases and J by 4 bases; unmatched bases: 7. CDR1 is MNHEY, CDR2 SVGEGT, per germline. This CDR3 is built from 18 residues.

This clonotype was observed a few times. The gene calls are TRBV7-9 and TRBJ2-5; D is perhaps TRBD1 (6 bases). Germline V gene data show CDR1 as SEHNR and CDR2 as FQNEAQ (reference sequence). The CDR3 is made up of 16 amino acids. Trimming removed 5 bases from V and 5 bases from J, with 21 bases in between. The CDR3 loop reads CASSQETGPDWETQYF. Written as DNA, the CDR3 is TGTGCCAGCAGCCAAGAGACAGGCCCAGACTGGGAGACCCAGTACTTC.

The chain recombines TRBV10-3 with TRBJ2-7; the match to TRBD2 covers 10 bases. The germline V gene encodes CDR1 ENHRY and CDR2 SYGVKD. The CDR3 length is 17 residues. After removal of 5 bases from V and 3 bases from J, the junction contained 13 bases not matched to a gene. CDR3 protein: CAISPGLASKRVYEQYF. CDR3 DNA: TGTGCCATCAGTCCGGGACTAGCGTCCAAAAGGGTCTACGAGCAGTACTTC.

This chain links TRBV10-3 with TRBJ2-6, with a weak D call TRBD1 (6 bases). The CDR3 has 16 residues. Germline CDR1 is ENHRY and CDR2 is SYGVKD. V lost 5 bases to trimming and J lost 1 base, with 12 bases between them. Here the CDR3 reads CAISSGRGSGANVLTF. The CDR3 coding sequence is TGTGCCATCAGTTCGGGCAGGGGTTCTGGGGCCAACGTCCTGACTTTC.